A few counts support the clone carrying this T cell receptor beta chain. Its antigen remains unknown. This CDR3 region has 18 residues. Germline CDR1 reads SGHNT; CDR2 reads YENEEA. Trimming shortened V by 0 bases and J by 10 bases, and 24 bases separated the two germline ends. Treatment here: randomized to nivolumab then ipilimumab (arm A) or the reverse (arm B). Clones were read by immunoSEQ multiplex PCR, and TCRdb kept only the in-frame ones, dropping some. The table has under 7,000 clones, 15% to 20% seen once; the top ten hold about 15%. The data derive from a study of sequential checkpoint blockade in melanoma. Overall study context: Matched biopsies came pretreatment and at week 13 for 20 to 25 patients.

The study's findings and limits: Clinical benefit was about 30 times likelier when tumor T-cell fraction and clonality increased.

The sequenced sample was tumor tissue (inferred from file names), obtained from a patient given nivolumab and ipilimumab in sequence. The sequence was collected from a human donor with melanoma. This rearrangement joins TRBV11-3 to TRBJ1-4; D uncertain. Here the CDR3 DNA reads TGTGCCAGCAGCTTAGACGGGATTTCCAGATCACCCTTAGGAAAACTGTTTTTT. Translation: CASSLDGISRSPLGKLFF.